A selection of T cell receptor beta chains follows, all from one sample in a study of CD4+ T cells in melanoma. The assay was immunoSEQ multiplex PCR, and TCRdb's table has in-frame clones only and misses some. In the table there are approximately 9,900 clones, 69% of which are singletons. Sequenced material: peripheral blood. Every receptor here comes from a human donor with melanoma. CDR3s include the opening cysteine and the closing phenylalanine or tryptophan. D genes are given only for firm matches. Some rows have no size entry. The others give once, few or many, or a class for an expanded clone.

v_call: TRBV5-1; j_call: TRBJ2-1; d_call: TRBD1; clone_size: many; cdr3_nt: TGCGCCAGCAGCCTGAGGACAGGGGATGGCAATGAGCAGTTCTTC; cdr3_aa: CASSLRTGDGNEQFF
v_call: TRBV7-3; j_call: TRBJ1-2; d_call: -; clone_size: -; cdr3_nt: TGTGCCAGCAGCCTCGGGGCTGCCTATGGCTACACCTTC; cdr3_aa: CASSLGAAYGYTF
v_call: TRBV2; j_call: TRBJ2-4; d_call: -; clone_size: -; cdr3_nt: TGTGCCAGCAGTGATTGGAGGGCCGAAAACATTCAGTACTTC; cdr3_aa: CASSDWRAENIQYF
v_call: TRBV25-1; j_call: TRBJ1-2; d_call: -; clone_size: once; cdr3_nt: TGTGCCAGCAGTGAAGGCGCAGGTCTCGTCTATGGCTACACCTTC; cdr3_aa: CASSEGAGLVYGYTF
v_call: TRBV7-3; j_call: TRBJ2-7; d_call: -; clone_size: -; cdr3_nt: TGTGCCAGCAGCTTAATCCCCTCCGGACAGTACGAGCAGTACTTC; cdr3_aa: CASSLIPSGQYEQYF
v_call: TRBV19; j_call: TRBJ2-1; d_call: TRBD1; clone_size: -; cdr3_nt: TGTGCCAGTAGTATCTGGTTCACAGGGGGCATGGATAATGAGCAGTTCTTC; cdr3_aa: CASSIWFTGGMDNEQFF
v_call: TRBV30; j_call: TRBJ1-2; d_call: -; clone_size: -; cdr3_nt: TGTGCCTGGCGCCTACCCGGGGGGACCGTTAAACATGGCTACACCTTC; cdr3_aa: CAWRLPGGTVKHGYTF
v_call: TRBV4-1; j_call: TRBJ2-7; d_call: -; clone_size: once; cdr3_nt: TGTGCCAGCAGCCAAGGGGCTCTTAAGTACTTC; cdr3_aa: CASSQGALKYF
v_call: TRBV6-1; j_call: TRBJ1-2; d_call: -; clone_size: -; cdr3_nt: TGTGCCAGCAGTGAAGCGCAGCAGGGTCGGTATGGCTACACCTTC; cdr3_aa: CASSEAQQGRYGYTF
v_call: TRBV5-1; j_call: TRBJ2-5; d_call: -; clone_size: -; cdr3_nt: TGCGCCAGCAGCTTGGGTACAGAAGAGACCCAGTACTTC; cdr3_aa: CASSLGTEETQYF
v_call: TRBV5-6; j_call: TRBJ2-1; d_call: -; clone_size: few; cdr3_nt: TGTGCCAGCAGTGTTAGTCGGTCGCATGAGCAGTTCTTC; cdr3_aa: CASSVSRSHEQFF
v_call: TRBV7-9; j_call: TRBJ1-2; d_call: -; clone_size: -; cdr3_nt: TGTGCCAGCACCAACACCGCCGAGGTCTTCTATGGCTACACCTTC; cdr3_aa: CASTNTAEVFYGYTF
v_call: TRBV6-6; j_call: TRBJ2-5; d_call: TRBD2; clone_size: -; cdr3_nt: TGTGCCAGCACCCTACTAGCGGGGGGGCAAGAGACCCAGTACTTC; cdr3_aa: CASTLLAGGQETQYF
v_call: TRBV7-2; j_call: TRBJ2-3; d_call: -; clone_size: -; cdr3_nt: TGTGCCAGCAGCTCCACCGCGGCGGGGTTAACAGATACGCAGTATTTT; cdr3_aa: CASSSTAAGLTDTQYF
v_call: TRBV6-5; j_call: TRBJ1-4; d_call: -; clone_size: -; cdr3_nt: TGTGCCAGCAGTTATTATAGGGGCTCCAATGAAAAACTGTTTTTT; cdr3_aa: CASSYYRGSNEKLFF
v_call: TRBV5-4; j_call: TRBJ2-5; d_call: -; clone_size: -; cdr3_nt: TGTGCCAGCAGCATGGACACAGAGACCCAGTACTTC; cdr3_aa: CASSMDTETQYF
v_call: TRBV9; j_call: TRBJ2-2; d_call: -; clone_size: -; cdr3_nt: TGTGCCAGCAGCCCGCCCATCGGACAGCATACCGGGGAGCTGTTTTTT; cdr3_aa: CASSPPIGQHTGELFF
v_call: TRBV5-4; j_call: TRBJ1-2; d_call: TRBD1; clone_size: few; cdr3_nt: TGTGCCAGCAGCTTGGGGACAGGGAGTGGCTACACCTTC; cdr3_aa: CASSLGTGSGYTF
v_call: TRBV9; j_call: TRBJ1-4; d_call: TRBD1; clone_size: -; cdr3_nt: TGTGCCAGCAGCGTTTCGACAGGGGGCAATAATGAAAAACTGTTTTTT; cdr3_aa: CASSVSTGGNNEKLFF
v_call: TRBV25-1; j_call: TRBJ1-1; d_call: -; clone_size: -; cdr3_nt: TGTGCCAGCAGTGATAGGGCTGGGACTGAAGCTTTCTTT; cdr3_aa: CASSDRAGTEAFF
v_call: TRBV6-1; j_call: TRBJ2-7; d_call: TRBD1; clone_size: few; cdr3_nt: TGTGCCAGCAGTCCGGGACAGGGCTCCTACGAGCAGTACTTC; cdr3_aa: CASSPGQGSYEQYF
v_call: TRBV10-2; j_call: TRBJ1-1; d_call: -; clone_size: -; cdr3_nt: TGCGCCAGCAGTGAGTCGGGGAGTACTGAAGCTTTCTTT; cdr3_aa: CASSESGSTEAFF
v_call: TRBV27; j_call: TRBJ2-7; d_call: -; clone_size: -; cdr3_nt: TGTGCCAGCAGTTCAGGCAGGTCTGCCTACGAGCAGTACTTC; cdr3_aa: CASSSGRSAYEQYF
v_call: TRBV6-6; j_call: TRBJ1-6; d_call: TRBD1; clone_size: -; cdr3_nt: TGTGCCAGCATAGAGGGGGCCGGTAATTCACCCCTCCACTTT; cdr3_aa: CASIEGAGNSPLHF
v_call: TRBV27; j_call: TRBJ1-1; d_call: -; clone_size: -; cdr3_nt: TGTGCCAGCAGTTTCAGAGGCACTGAAGCTTTCTTT; cdr3_aa: CASSFRGTEAFF
v_call: TRBV6-5; j_call: TRBJ1-1; d_call: TRBD1; clone_size: few; cdr3_nt: TGTGCCAGCAGTTACGAGGGGGCACTGAACACTGAAGCTTTCTTT; cdr3_aa: CASSYEGALNTEAFF
v_call: TRBV4-3; j_call: TRBJ1-6; d_call: -; clone_size: -; cdr3_nt: TGCGCCAGCAGCCGCACCGAGAATTATAATTCACCCCTCCACTTT; cdr3_aa: CASSRTENYNSPLHF
v_call: TRBV6-5; j_call: TRBJ2-7; d_call: -; clone_size: -; cdr3_nt: TGTGCCAGCAGGTACAGGACTGGGGCAGGGATCTACGAGCAGTACTTC; cdr3_aa: CASRYRTGAGIYEQYF
v_call: TRBV4-2; j_call: TRBJ2-5; d_call: TRBD2; clone_size: -; cdr3_nt: TGTGCCAGCAGCCCCGGACTAGACCCGTCGGAGACCCAGTACTTC; cdr3_aa: CASSPGLDPSETQYF
v_call: TRBV27; j_call: TRBJ1-5; d_call: -; clone_size: once; cdr3_nt: TGTGCCAGCGGGCAACGGGATCAGCCCCAGCATTTT; cdr3_aa: CASGQRDQPQHF
v_call: TRBV19; j_call: TRBJ1-2; d_call: -; clone_size: -; cdr3_nt: TGTGCCAGTAGTATATATGGGCACGTGGGCGGCTACACCTTC; cdr3_aa: CASSIYGHVGGYTF
v_call: TRBV5-1; j_call: TRBJ1-4; d_call: -; clone_size: -; cdr3_nt: TGCGCCAGCAGCCCCGGGGTCGTGGGAGAAAAACTGTTTTTT; cdr3_aa: CASSPGVVGEKLFF
v_call: TRBV6-5; j_call: TRBJ1-2; d_call: -; clone_size: once; cdr3_nt: TGTGCCAGCAGTTACACAGGGACCTATGGCTACACCTTC; cdr3_aa: CASSYTGTYGYTF
v_call: TRBV20-1; j_call: TRBJ2-1; d_call: TRBD2; clone_size: once; cdr3_nt: TGCAGTGCTAAAGGACTAGCGGAGCAGTTCTTC; cdr3_aa: CSAKGLAEQFF
v_call: TRBV7-2; j_call: TRBJ1-3; d_call: -; clone_size: once; cdr3_nt: TGTGCCAGCAGCTTAGGTGCAACTGGAAACACCATATATTTT; cdr3_aa: CASSLGATGNTIYF
v_call: TRBV10-2; j_call: TRBJ2-7; d_call: TRBD1; clone_size: -; cdr3_nt: TGCGCCAGCAGTGAGTCTTTAGGGACAGGGGCCTACGAGCAGTACTTC; cdr3_aa: CASSESLGTGAYEQYF
v_call: TRBV5-1; j_call: TRBJ2-1; d_call: -; clone_size: -; cdr3_nt: TGCGCCAGCAGCTTGGAAGCCGGGACGGGGAACAATGAGCAGTTCTTC; cdr3_aa: CASSLEAGTGNNEQFF
v_call: TRBV5-5; j_call: TRBJ1-5; d_call: TRBD1; clone_size: -; cdr3_nt: TGTGCCAGCAGCTTTTCTGGACAGGCCAATCAGCCCCAGCATTTT; cdr3_aa: CASSFSGQANQPQHF
v_call: TRBV27; j_call: TRBJ2-3; d_call: TRBD2; clone_size: -; cdr3_nt: TGTGCCAGCAGTCCCGGGGGGGCTGATACGCAGTATTTT; cdr3_aa: CASSPGGADTQYF
v_call: TRBV21-1; j_call: TRBJ2-7; d_call: -; clone_size: -; cdr3_nt: TGTGCCAGCAGCAATCGATCAGGGGATCGACATAGCGACGAGCAGTACTTC; cdr3_aa: CASSNRSGDRHSDEQYF
v_call: TRBV7-8; j_call: TRBJ2-3; d_call: TRBD2; clone_size: medium-sized; cdr3_nt: TGTGCCAGCAGCCGGACTAGCGGGGGTGCAGATACGCAGTATTTT; cdr3_aa: CASSRTSGGADTQYF
v_call: TRBV7-2; j_call: TRBJ1-2; d_call: -; clone_size: -; cdr3_nt: TGTGCCAGCAAGGAGTCAGGCTACACCTTC; cdr3_aa: CASKESGYTF
v_call: TRBV5-1; j_call: TRBJ1-2; d_call: -; clone_size: -; cdr3_nt: TGCGCCAGCAGCATGACCCCCGGGAGGCAAGCCTATGGCTACACCTTC; cdr3_aa: CASSMTPGRQAYGYTF
v_call: TRBV6-1; j_call: TRBJ2-7; d_call: -; clone_size: -; cdr3_nt: TGTGCCAGCATCAACGGCCACGAGCAGTACTTC; cdr3_aa: CASINGHEQYF
v_call: TRBV4-3; j_call: TRBJ2-1; d_call: -; clone_size: few; cdr3_nt: TGCGCCAGCAGCCAAGACGCTAGCGATTCCTACAATGAGCAGTTCTTC; cdr3_aa: CASSQDASDSYNEQFF
v_call: TRBV15; j_call: TRBJ1-5; d_call: -; clone_size: -; cdr3_nt: TGTGCCACCAGCCCAGAGGGCCAGCCCCAGCATTTT; cdr3_aa: CATSPEGQPQHF
v_call: TRBV7-3; j_call: TRBJ1-5; d_call: -; clone_size: -; cdr3_nt: TGTGCCAGCAGCTTAGGCGCGAGGGCCGGGAGTCGGCAGCCCCAGCATTTT; cdr3_aa: CASSLGARAGSRQPQHF
v_call: TRBV6-5; j_call: TRBJ2-1; d_call: TRBD2; clone_size: -; cdr3_nt: TGTGCCAGCAGTGTAGAGACTAGCGGCCTGGGTGAGCAGTTCTTC; cdr3_aa: CASSVETSGLGEQFF
v_call: TRBV30; j_call: TRBJ2-7; d_call: -; clone_size: -; cdr3_nt: TGTGCCTGGAGGGCAGGGTACCCCTACGAGCAGTACTTC; cdr3_aa: CAWRAGYPYEQYF
v_call: TRBV4-1; j_call: TRBJ2-3; d_call: -; clone_size: -; cdr3_nt: TGCGCCAGCAGCCAAGGCGCCGGGGGAAGCACAGATACGCAGTATTTT; cdr3_aa: CASSQGAGGSTDTQYF
v_call: TRBV10-3; j_call: TRBJ2-3; d_call: -; clone_size: -; cdr3_nt: TGTGCCATCGGGCGGGACGCGTTCCGCACAGATACGCAGTATTTT; cdr3_aa: CAIGRDAFRTDTQYF
v_call: TRBV6-5; j_call: TRBJ1-6; d_call: -; clone_size: -; cdr3_nt: TGTGCCACGCACACGGGGAGTATATTTTCACCCCTCCACTTT; cdr3_aa: CATHTGSIFSPLHF
v_call: TRBV4-3; j_call: TRBJ2-3; d_call: TRBD2; clone_size: -; cdr3_nt: TGCGCCAGCAGCCAAGAGACTAGCGGGGTTACAGATACGCAGTATTTT; cdr3_aa: CASSQETSGVTDTQYF
v_call: TRBV30; j_call: TRBJ1-1; d_call: -; clone_size: few; cdr3_nt: TGTGCCTGGAGTGAGAGACAGGAAGCTTTCTTT; cdr3_aa: CAWSERQEAFF
v_call: TRBV5-4; j_call: TRBJ2-1; d_call: -; clone_size: -; cdr3_nt: TGTGCCAGCACCGAGGATGGTGAGCAGTTCTTC; cdr3_aa: CASTEDGEQFF